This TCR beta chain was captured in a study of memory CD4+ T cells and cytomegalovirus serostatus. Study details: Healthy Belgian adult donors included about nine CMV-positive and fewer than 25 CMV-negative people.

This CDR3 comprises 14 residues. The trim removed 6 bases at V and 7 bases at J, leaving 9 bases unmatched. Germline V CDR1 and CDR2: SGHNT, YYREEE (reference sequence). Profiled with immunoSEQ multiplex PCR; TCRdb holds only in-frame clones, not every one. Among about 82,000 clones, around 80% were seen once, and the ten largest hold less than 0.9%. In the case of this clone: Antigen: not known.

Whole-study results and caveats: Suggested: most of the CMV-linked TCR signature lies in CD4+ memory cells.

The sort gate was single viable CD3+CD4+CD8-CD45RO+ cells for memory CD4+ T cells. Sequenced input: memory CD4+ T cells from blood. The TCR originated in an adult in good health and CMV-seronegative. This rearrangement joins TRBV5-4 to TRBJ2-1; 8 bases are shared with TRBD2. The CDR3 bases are TGTGCCAGCAAACGACCGGGGGGGCTTAATGAGCAGTTCTTC. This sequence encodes CASKRPGGLNEQFF.